This passage covers 26 T cell receptor beta chains from one sample sequenced in a study of OX40 agonist ivuxolimab in advanced cancers. TCRdb keeps only in-frame clones here, not all; method: immunoSEQ multiplex PCR. This sample yields around 60,000 clones, of which over 70% are seen a single time; under 2.5% belongs to the top ten. Here the sequenced sample was CD4+ or CD8+ T cells sorted from blood, taken in a trial of the OX40 agonist ivuxolimab. The source is an adult with an advanced solid tumor such as melanoma, head and neck, liver or kidney cancer.

The rearrangement links TRBV4-1 to TRBJ2-6; 11 nucleotides align to TRBD1. Germline V CDR1 and CDR2: MGHRA, YSYEKL. V dropped 1 base and J dropped 2; count of bases not matched to a gene: 4. The CDR3 totals 18 residues. The DNA of the CDR3 is TGCGCCAGCAGCCAAGGGACAGGGGGCGCAGCTGGGGCCAACGTCCTGACTTTC. Its translation is CASSQGTGGAAGANVLTF.

The chain uses TRBV20-1 and TRBJ2-5, with D maybe TRBD2 (5 bases). In germline, CDR1 is DFQATT, CDR2 SNEGSKA (reference sequence). The CDR3 is made up of 11 amino acids. The V end was cut by 3 bases, the J end by 3 bases, with 5 bases between. The CDR3 nucleotides are TGCAGTGCTAGCGGGGAAGAGACCCAGTACTTC. Encoded protein: CSASGEETQYF.

V is TRBV6-1 and J is TRBJ1-2; TRBD1 matches 9 bases. After removal of 5 bases from V and 3 bases from J, the junction contained 7 bases not matched to a gene. The length of the CDR3 is 15 residues. CDR1 and CDR2 from the germline V gene are MNHNS and SASEGT. The CDR3 loop is CASSKRGQGDYGYTF. DNA for the CDR3: TGTGCCAGCAGTAAAAGGGGACAGGGAGACTATGGCTACACCTTC.

The chain links TRBV5-1 to TRBJ2-1; either TRBD1 or TRBD2 may supply D (5 bases each). Germline assignment: CDR1 SGHRS and CDR2 YFSETQ. The CDR3 covers 14 residues. Trimming took off 5 bases at V and 9 bases at J, with 18 bases between the two ends. In nucleotides, the CDR3 is TGCGCCAGCAGTACCGGGGCTCGGGGCGGTGAGCAGTTCTTC. It translates to CASSTGARGGEQFF.

This clone has just a few counts. V and J are TRBV11-2 and TRBJ1-1, with D maybe TRBD1 (5 bases). The CDR3 is 14 amino acids. Trimming took off 7 bases at V and 4 bases at J, with 16 bases between the two ends. Germline CDR1 reads SGHAT; CDR2 reads FQNNGV. CDR3 bases: TGTGCCAGCACCGAGATGGGGGTTTTCACTGAAGCTTTCTTT. It codes for CASTEMGVFTEAFF.

The rearrangement uses TRBV28 and TRBJ1-5; D is unresolved. There are 12 residues in the CDR3. Looked up from germline, CDR1 is MDHEN and CDR2 is SYDVKM. Between the trimmed V and J ends, which lost 2 bases and 3 bases, there was a span of 2 bases. The CDR3 reads CASSLLNQPQHF. DNA of the CDR3: TGTGCCAGCAGTTTACTCAATCAGCCCCAGCATTTT.

CDR3 residues: CASSKLTGGGHLAKNIQYF. Here the CDR3 DNA reads TGTGCCAGCAGCAAACTGACGGGAGGAGGGCATTTAGCCAAAAACATTCAGTACTTC. This chain connects TRBV21-1 to TRBJ2-4; the D segment call TRBD2 is taken from the table without a DNA check. TRBV21-1 is a listed pseudogene. The CDR3 covers 19 residues.

The genes are TRBV10-3 and TRBJ1-1; TRBD1 matches at 9 bases. The V gene end was trimmed by 6 bases and the J gene end by 2 bases; junction bases not matched to a gene: 13. Germline V lookup: CDR1 ENHRY, CDR2 SYGVKD. CDR3 length: 17 amino acids. The CDR3 region has the DNA TGTGCCATCAGCAGACGTCCCGGGACAGGGACAAACACTGAAGCTTTCTTT. It encodes CAISRRPGTGTNTEAFF.

CDR3 amino acids: CASSPPLAGNYEQYF. In DNA form, the CDR3 reads TGCGCCAGCAGTCCCCCACTAGCGGGTAACTACGAGCAGTACTTC. The chain combines TRBV10-2 with TRBJ2-7, with TRBD2 matching over 9 bases. The germline V gene encodes CDR1 WSHSY and CDR2 SAAADI. The CDR3 consists of 15 residues. V lost 5 bases to trimming and J lost 3 bases; unmatched junction nucleotides: 8.

This chain joins TRBV6-1 and TRBJ2-3, with unresolved D. There are 14 residues in the CDR3. Germline CDR1 MNHNS, CDR2 SASEGT. Trimming stripped 6 bases from V and 3 bases from J, with 13 bases between. This chain's CDR3 is CASRIRLTTDTQYF. The CDR3 bases are TGTGCCAGCAGAATAAGACTGACAACAGATACGCAGTATTTT.

The rearrangement links TRBV7-9 to TRBJ2-1, with a tentative D call TRBD1 (6 bases). Trimming cost V 4 bases and J 1 base, with 17 bases left between them. Germline V lookup: CDR1 SEHNR, CDR2 FQNEAQ (reference sequence). This CDR3 contains 17 residues. Written as DNA, the CDR3 is TGTGCCAGCAGCTATGGCTCGCAGGGGACATCCTACAATGAGCAGTTCTTC. Amino acid sequence: CASSYGSQGTSYNEQFF.

In nucleotides, the CDR3 is TGTGCCAGCAGTTTATTAACAGGGGGCAACGAAGAAGCTTTCTTT. Protein product: CASSLLTGGNEEAFF. The chain combines TRBV28 with TRBJ1-1, with TRBD1 matching 9 bases. The J segment lost 8 bases and the V segment lost 1 base, leaving 8 bases of the junction unmatched. CDR1 and CDR2 (germline): MDHEN, SYDVKM. This CDR3 region has 15 residues.

The V call is TRBV30, the J call TRBJ2-7; D remains unclear. From germline, CDR1 is GTSNPN and CDR2 SVGIG (reference sequence). V gave up 2 bases and J gave up 3 bases, with 8 bases separating them. The CDR3 totals 12 residues. The CDR3 DNA sequence: TGTGCCTGGAGTAACGGTTACTACGAGCAGTACTTC. Protein: CAWSNGYYEQYF.

The J gene is TRBJ2-3, the V gene TRBV19, with 13 bases that match TRBD2. The germline V gene has CDR1 LNHDA and CDR2 SQIVND (reference sequence). CDR3 size: 17 residues. V trimming: 6 bases; J trimming: 4 bases; junction bases outside the gene matches: 10. The CDR3 loop reads CASRRTSGSGSADTQYF. CDR3 DNA sequence: TGTGCCAGTAGGCGGACTAGCGGGAGTGGGTCTGCAGATACGCAGTATTTT.

This chain links TRBV30 with TRBJ1-6, with 7 positions matching TRBD1. The CDR3 is made up of 14 amino acids. The V gene's germline CDR1 is GTSNPN and CDR2 SVGIG (reference sequence). The V gene end was trimmed by 5 bases and the J gene end by 4 bases; junction bases not matched to a gene: 5. The CDR3: CAWERTGYNSPLHF. CDR3 coding DNA: TGTGCCTGGGAGAGGACAGGTTATAATTCACCCCTCCACTTT.

The chain links TRBV11-3 to TRBJ2-2; D is unresolved. The germline V and J ends were trimmed by 1 base and 2 bases, with 11 bases remaining between them. The CDR3 extends over 16 amino acids. CDR1 is SGHNT and CDR2 is YENEEA in the germline V gene. The chain's CDR3 is CASSLGGDLNTGELFF. DNA for the CDR3: TGTGCCAGCAGCTTAGGGGGTGACTTAAACACCGGGGAGCTGTTTTTT.

The CDR3 is CAIRESGSYTDTQYF. CDR3 nucleotides: TGTGCCATTCGGGAGAGCGGGTCCTACACAGATACGCAGTATTTT. The chain is built from TRBV10-3 and TRBJ2-3, with D possibly matching TRBD2 (6 bases). CDR3 length equals 15 residues. V lost 9 bases to trimming and J lost 2 bases, with 18 bases between them. From germline, CDR1 is ENHRY and CDR2 SYGVKD.

The rearrangement joins TRBV7-8 to TRBJ2-1; D gene uncertain. With 5 bases removed from V and 0 bases from J, the gap between germline ends came to 5 bases. This CDR3 is built from 13 residues. Germline CDR1 reads SGHVS; CDR2 reads FQNEAQ. Written as DNA, the CDR3 is TGTGCCAGCAGCAAAAGCTCCTACAATGAGCAGTTCTTC. Translation gives CASSKSSYNEQFF.

J is TRBJ2-7 and V is TRBV11-1; D is uncertain. Trimming stripped 2 bases from V and 0 bases from J, with 11 bases between. CDR3 length: 15 residues. Germline V lookup: CDR1 SGHAT, CDR2 FQDESV (reference sequence). The chain's CDR3 is CASSLNGPISYEQYF. The CDR3 coding sequence is TGTGCCAGCAGCTTAAATGGACCTATCTCCTACGAGCAGTACTTC.

The rearrangement links TRBV7-2 to TRBJ2-5; D is unclear. Between the trimmed V and J ends, which lost 6 bases and 4 bases, there was a span of 6 bases. The germline V gene encodes CDR1 SGHTA and CDR2 FQGNSA. This CDR3 region has 11 residues. CDR3 sequence (DNA): TGTGCCAGCAGATCAGTAGAGACCCAGTACTTC. Residues: CASRSVETQYF.

The chain combines TRBV11-2 with TRBJ2-7; D may be TRBD2 (6 bases). Germline V gene data show CDR1 as SGHAT and CDR2 as FQNNGV. CDR3 size: 16 residues. V lost 2 bases and J 1 base, leaving 15 bases between the germline ends. This chain's CDR3 is CASSLYGGEGSYEQYF. For the CDR3, the DNA is TGTGCCAGCAGCTTATACGGGGGAGAAGGATCCTACGAGCAGTACTTC.

V is TRBV28 and J is TRBJ1-6, with TRBD1 as a possible D gene (5 bases). Germline CDR1 MDHEN, CDR2 SYDVKM. CDR3 size: 14 residues. V shed 7 bases and J shed 5 bases, with 12 bases lying between them. DNA of the CDR3: TGTGCCAGCACTAGGGACGGAAATAATTCACCCCTCCACTTT. Translating it yields CASTRDGNNSPLHF. The full variable domain, completed using reference TRBV28 and TRBJ1-6, is DVKVTQSSRYLVKRTGEKVFLECVQDMDHENMFWYRQDPGLGLRLIYFSYDVKMKEKGDIPEGYSVSREKKERFSLILESASTNQTSMYLCASTRDGNNSPLHFGNGTRLTVT.

This chain uses TRBV2 with TRBJ1-2; no definite D call. The ends were cut back, 1 base at V and 2 bases at J, with 5 bases in the middle. CDR3 length equals 13 residues. CDR1 is SNHLY and CDR2 is FYNNEI in the germline V gene. The CDR3 is CASSEDINYGYTF. As DNA, the CDR3 is TGTGCCAGCAGTGAAGACATCAACTATGGCTACACCTTC. The complete variable domain, with remaining parts taken from reference TRBV2 and TRBJ1-2, reads EPEVTQTPSHQVTQMGQEVILRCVPISNHLYFYWYRQILGQKVEFLVSFYNNEISEKSEIFDDQFSVERPDGSNFTLKIRSTKLEDSAMYFCASSEDINYGYTFGSGTRLTVV.

The chain uses TRBV2 and TRBJ2-5, with a possible D match to TRBD2 (6 bases). The CDR3 length is 13 residues. V lost 5 bases, J lost 3 bases, and 10 bases lay in between. The germline V gene has CDR1 SNHLY and CDR2 FYNNEI. The CDR3 coding sequence is TGTGCCAGCAGTCCGACTAGTAAAGAGACCCAGTACTTC. Translated, it gives CASSPTSKETQYF.

This clone was observed a single time. The chain combines TRBV10-3 with TRBJ1-5, with a tentative D call TRBD1 (5 bases). This CDR3 is built from 14 residues. Trimming removed 2 bases from V and 5 bases from J, with 10 bases in between. From germline, CDR1 is ENHRY and CDR2 SYGVKD. The CDR3 DNA follows: TGTGCCATCAGTGAGCGCTGGGGGGATCAGCCCCAGCATTTT. Translating gives CAISERWGDQPQHF.

The rearrangement joins TRBV5-1 to TRBJ2-2; the match to TRBD1 covers 9 bases. Germline CDR1 SGHRS, CDR2 YFSETQ. The CDR3 loop spans 17 amino acids. J was trimmed by 5 bases and V by 4 bases; bases with no gene match: 12. CDR3 region: CASSRRDRVLGTGELFF. The CDR3 bases are TGCGCCAGCAGCCGCCGGGACAGGGTACTTGGTACCGGGGAGCTGTTTTTT.